The entry below gives a single TCR beta chain sequence along with its context. Its antigen is still unknown. The protocol was immunoSEQ multiplex PCR, while the TCRdb copy is restricted to in-frame clones and leaves out a portion. This table holds about 140,000 clones, more than 85% found once. This record comes from a study of T cell responses to AZD1222 COVID-19 vaccine. Overall study results and limits: Repertoires in all cases were sampled only once the peak T cell response had passed. CD4 TCRs linked to vaccination spanned spike, dominating at 160-218 and 743-854. Unmutated variant regions are reportedly targeted by nearly half of spike-specific TCRs. Females outnumbered males among donors, who were mostly white British; clonal diversity was possibly underestimated.

Per germline, CDR1 SEHNR and CDR2 FQNEAQ (reference sequence). The V gene lost 2 bases and the J gene lost 5 bases, with 7 bases spanning the gap. The CDR3 is 12 residues long. The source was peripheral blood, collected on day 0 of MenACWY control vaccination. This TCR was sampled from an adult in good health. V usage is TRBV7-9 and J usage is TRBJ2-7; D remains ambiguous. In nucleotides, the CDR3 is TGTGCCAGCAGCTTATTTGGGAACGAGCAGTACTTC. As protein: CASSLFGNEQYF.